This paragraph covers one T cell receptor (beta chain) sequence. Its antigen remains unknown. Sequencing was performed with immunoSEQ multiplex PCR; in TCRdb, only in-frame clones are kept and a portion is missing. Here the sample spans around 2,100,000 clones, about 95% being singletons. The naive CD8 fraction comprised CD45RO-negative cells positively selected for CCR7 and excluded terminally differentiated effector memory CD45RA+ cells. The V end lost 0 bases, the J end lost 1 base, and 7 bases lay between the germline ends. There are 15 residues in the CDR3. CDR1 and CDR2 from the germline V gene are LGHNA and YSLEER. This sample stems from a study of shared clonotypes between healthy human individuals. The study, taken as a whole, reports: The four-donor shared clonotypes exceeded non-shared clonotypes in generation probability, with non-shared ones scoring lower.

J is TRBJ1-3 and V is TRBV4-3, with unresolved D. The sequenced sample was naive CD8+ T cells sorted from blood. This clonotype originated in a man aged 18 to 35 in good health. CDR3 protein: CASSQDIQSGNTIYF. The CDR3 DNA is TGCGCCAGCAGCCAAGATATACAGTCTGGAAACACCATATATTTT.